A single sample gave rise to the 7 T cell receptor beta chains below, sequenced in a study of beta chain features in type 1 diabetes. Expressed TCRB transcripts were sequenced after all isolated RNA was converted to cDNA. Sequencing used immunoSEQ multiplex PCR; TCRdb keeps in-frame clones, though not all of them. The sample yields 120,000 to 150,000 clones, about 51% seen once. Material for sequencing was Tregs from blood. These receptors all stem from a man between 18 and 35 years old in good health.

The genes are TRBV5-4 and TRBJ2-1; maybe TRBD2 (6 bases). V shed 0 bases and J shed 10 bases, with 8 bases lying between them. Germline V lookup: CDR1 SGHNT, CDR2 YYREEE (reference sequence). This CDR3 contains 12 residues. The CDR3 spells CASSLGREEQFF. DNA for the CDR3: TGTGCCAGCAGCTTGGGTCGGGAGGAGCAGTTCTTC.

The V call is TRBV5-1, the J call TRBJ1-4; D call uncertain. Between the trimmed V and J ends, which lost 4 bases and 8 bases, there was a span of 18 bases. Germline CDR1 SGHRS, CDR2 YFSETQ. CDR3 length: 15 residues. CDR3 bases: TGCGCCAGCAGCGCACAGACGAGGGTTGGAGAAAAACTGTTTTTT. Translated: CASSAQTRVGEKLFF. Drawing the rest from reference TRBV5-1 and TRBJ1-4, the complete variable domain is KAGVTQTPRYLIKTRGQQVTLSCSPISGHRSVSWYQQTPGQGLQFLFEYFSETQRNKGNFPGRFSGRQFSNSRSEMNVSTLELGDSALYLCASSAQTRVGEKLFFGSGTQLSVL.

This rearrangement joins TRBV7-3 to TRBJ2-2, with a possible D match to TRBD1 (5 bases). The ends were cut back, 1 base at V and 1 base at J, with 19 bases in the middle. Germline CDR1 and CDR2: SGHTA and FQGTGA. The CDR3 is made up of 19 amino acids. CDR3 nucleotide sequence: TGTGCCAGCAGCTTAAGGGGCAGCCCGTGGGGATTGAACACCGGGGAGCTGTTTTTT. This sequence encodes CASSLRGSPWGLNTGELFF. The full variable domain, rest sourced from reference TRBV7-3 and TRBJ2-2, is GAGVSQTPSNKVTEKGKYVELRCDPISGHTALYWYRQSLGQGPEFLIYFQGTGAADDSGLPNDRFFAVRPEGSVSTLKIQRTERGDSAVYLCASSLRGSPWGLNTGELFFGEGSRLTVL.

The CDR3 DNA sequence: TGTGCCAGCAGCGGGCGGAGGGGGGGAAACACTGAAGCTTTCTTT. Translation gives CASSGRRGGNTEAFF. The chain has TRBV5-5 and TRBJ1-1, with D maybe TRBD1 (6 bases). Germline CDR1 reads SGHKS; CDR2 reads YYEKEE (reference sequence). This CDR3 comprises 15 residues. Trimming cost V 4 bases and J 2 bases, with 15 bases left between them.

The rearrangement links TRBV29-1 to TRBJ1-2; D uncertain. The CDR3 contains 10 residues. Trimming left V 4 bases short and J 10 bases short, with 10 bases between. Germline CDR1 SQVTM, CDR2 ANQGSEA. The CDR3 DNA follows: TGCAGCGTTGGAGACGGTGACTACACCTTC. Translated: CSVGDGDYTF.

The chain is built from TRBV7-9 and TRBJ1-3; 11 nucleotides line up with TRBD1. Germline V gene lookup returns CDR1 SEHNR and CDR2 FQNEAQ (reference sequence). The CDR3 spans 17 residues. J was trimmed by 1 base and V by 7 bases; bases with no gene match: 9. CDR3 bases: TGTGCCAGCAACTTTGGGACAGGGGGGTCTTCTGGAAACACCATATATTTT. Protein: CASNFGTGGSSGNTIYF.

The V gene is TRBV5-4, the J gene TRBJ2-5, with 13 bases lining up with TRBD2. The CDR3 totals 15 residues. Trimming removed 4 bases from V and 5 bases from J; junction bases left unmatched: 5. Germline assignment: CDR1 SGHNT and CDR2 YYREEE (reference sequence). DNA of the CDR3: TGTGCCAGCAGCGGGGGACTAGCGGGAAGGGAGACCCAGTACTTC. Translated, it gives CASSGGLAGRETQYF.